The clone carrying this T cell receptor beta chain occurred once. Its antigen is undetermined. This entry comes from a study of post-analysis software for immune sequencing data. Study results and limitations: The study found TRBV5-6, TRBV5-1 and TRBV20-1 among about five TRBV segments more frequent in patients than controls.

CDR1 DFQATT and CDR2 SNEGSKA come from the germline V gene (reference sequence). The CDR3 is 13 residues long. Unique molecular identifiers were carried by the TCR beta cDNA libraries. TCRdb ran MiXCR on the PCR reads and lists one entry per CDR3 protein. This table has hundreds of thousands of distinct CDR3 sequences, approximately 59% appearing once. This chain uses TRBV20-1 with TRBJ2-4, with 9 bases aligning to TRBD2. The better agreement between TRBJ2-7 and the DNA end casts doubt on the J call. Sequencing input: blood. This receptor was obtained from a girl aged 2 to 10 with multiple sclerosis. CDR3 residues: CSVEVAGVYEQYF. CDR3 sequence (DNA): TGCAGTGTGGAGGTAGCGGGAGTCTACGAGCAGTACTTC.